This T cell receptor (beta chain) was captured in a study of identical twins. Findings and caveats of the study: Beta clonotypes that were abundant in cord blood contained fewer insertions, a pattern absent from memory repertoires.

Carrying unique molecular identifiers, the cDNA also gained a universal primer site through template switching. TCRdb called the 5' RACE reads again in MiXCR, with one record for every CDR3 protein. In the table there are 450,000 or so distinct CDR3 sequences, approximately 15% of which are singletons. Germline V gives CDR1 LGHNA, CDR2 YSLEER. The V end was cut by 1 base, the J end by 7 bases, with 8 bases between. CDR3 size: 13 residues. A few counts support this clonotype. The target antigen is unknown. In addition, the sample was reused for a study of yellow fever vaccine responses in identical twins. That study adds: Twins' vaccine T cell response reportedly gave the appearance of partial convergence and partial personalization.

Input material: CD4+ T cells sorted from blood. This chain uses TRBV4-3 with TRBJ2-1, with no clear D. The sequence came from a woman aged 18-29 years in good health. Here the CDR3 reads CASSQVKWNEQFF. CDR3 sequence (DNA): TGCGCCAGCAGCCAAGTAAAATGGAATGAGCAGTTCTTC.